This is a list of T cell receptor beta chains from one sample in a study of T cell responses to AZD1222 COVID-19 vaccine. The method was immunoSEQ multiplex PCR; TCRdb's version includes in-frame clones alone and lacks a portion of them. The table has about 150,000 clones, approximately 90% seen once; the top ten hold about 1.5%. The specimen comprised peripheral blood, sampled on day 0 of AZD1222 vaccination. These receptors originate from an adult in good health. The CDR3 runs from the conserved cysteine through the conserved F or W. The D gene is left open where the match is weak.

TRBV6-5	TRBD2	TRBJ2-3	CASSYSAGDTDTQYF	TGTGCCAGCAGTTACTCGGCGGGAGACACAGATACGCAGTATTTT
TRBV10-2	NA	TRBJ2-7	CASSEPDPYEQYF	TGCGCCAGCAGTGAGCCAGACCCCTACGAGCAGTACTTC
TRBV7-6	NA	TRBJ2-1	CASSSSGAINEQFF	TGTGCCAGCAGCTCGTCGGGCGCTATCAATGAGCAGTTCTTC
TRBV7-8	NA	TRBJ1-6	CASSLAGDSDLYNSPLHF	TGTGCCAGCAGCTTAGCAGGGGATTCAGATCTCTATAATTCACCCCTCCACTTT
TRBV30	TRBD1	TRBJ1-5	CALKGQGLPTQHF	TGTGCCTTAAAAGGACAGGGGCTGCCGACCCAGCATTTT
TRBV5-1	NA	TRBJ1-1	CASSLAGAGGGTEAFF	TGCGCCAGCAGCTTGGCCGGGGCGGGGGGGGGCACTGAAGCTTTCTTT
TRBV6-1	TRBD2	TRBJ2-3	CASSGLAGGPSLTDTQYF	TGTGCCAGCAGTGGACTAGCGGGGGGGCCATCTCTCACAGATACGCAGTATTTT
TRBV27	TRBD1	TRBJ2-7	CASATGGLIEQYF	TGTGCCAGCGCGACAGGGGGCTTGATCGAGCAGTACTTC
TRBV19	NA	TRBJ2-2	CASSATGELFF	TGTGCCAGCTCGGCGACCGGGGAGCTGTTTTTT
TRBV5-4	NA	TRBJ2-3	CASSSRRNVWTDTQYF	TGTGCCAGCTCCAGCCGCCGGAATGTTTGGACAGATACGCAGTATTTT
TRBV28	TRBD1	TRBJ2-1	CASKIPGQGYEQFF	TGTGCCAGCAAGATACCGGGACAGGGATATGAGCAGTTCTTC
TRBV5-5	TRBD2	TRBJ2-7	CASSLFAGGSDEQYF	TGTGCCAGCAGCTTATTCGCGGGAGGGAGCGACGAGCAGTACTTC
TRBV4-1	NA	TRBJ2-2	CASSQEAVTGWDTGELFF	TGCGCCAGCAGCCAAGAAGCCGTCACCGGTTGGGACACCGGGGAGCTGTTTTTT
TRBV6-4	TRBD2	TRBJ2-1	CASSETGAGGPNEQFF	TGTGCCAGCAGTGAGACGGGAGCGGGAGGGCCCAATGAGCAGTTCTTC
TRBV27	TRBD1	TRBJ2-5	CASLPSRGQETQYF	TGTGCCAGCTTACCGAGCAGGGGGCAAGAGACCCAGTACTTC
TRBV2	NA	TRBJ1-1	CASRGGRASTMNTEAFF	TGTGCCAGCAGAGGGGGAAGGGCCTCGACCATGAACACTGAAGCTTTCTTT
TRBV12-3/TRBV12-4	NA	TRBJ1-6	CASSFGPSSPLHF	TGTGCCAGCAGTTTCGGTCCAAGTTCACCCCTCCACTTT
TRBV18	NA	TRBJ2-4	CASSPGFGREAKNIQYF	TGTGCCAGCTCACCAGGCTTTGGCAGAGAAGCCAAAAACATTCAGTACTTC
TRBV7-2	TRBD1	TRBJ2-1	CASSTTGRIHNEQFF	TGTGCCAGCAGCACGACAGGGAGAATTCACAATGAGCAGTTCTTC
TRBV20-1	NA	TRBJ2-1	CSARERGEQFF	TGCAGTGCTAGAGAGAGGGGTGAGCAGTTCTTC
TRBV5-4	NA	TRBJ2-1	CASSLLGESSYNEQFF	TGTGCCAGCAGCTTGCTAGGCGAAAGCTCCTACAATGAGCAGTTCTTC
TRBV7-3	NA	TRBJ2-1	CASSPDWNNEQFF	TGTGCCAGCAGCCCTGACTGGAACAATGAGCAGTTCTTC